This T cell receptor (beta chain) was recorded in a study of blood T cell repertoires in COVID-19. Assay: immunoSEQ multiplex PCR; the TCRdb copy retains only in-frame clones and omits some. The repertoire holds about 200,000 clones, with 86% as singletons. This clone has just one count. The sequence was collected from a woman aged 50 to 65 with acute or convalescent COVID-19. Sequencing was done on a sample of peripheral blood.

The CDR3 is CASSPGLGEGNEQFF. CDR3 bases: TGTGCCAGCTCCCCCGGCCTAGGGGAGGGGAATGAGCAGTTCTTC. The rearrangement links TRBV18 to TRBJ2-1, with 7 nucleotides matching TRBD2. Germline V gene sequence: CDR1 KGHSH, CDR2 LQKENI. The CDR3 consists of 15 residues. With 6 bases clipped from V and 7 bases from J, the junction kept 12 bases outside the gene matches.